This T cell receptor beta chain came from a study of molecular identifiers for immune sequencing clone quantification. V was shortened by 0 bases and J by 3 bases, with 8 bases between the two germline ends. The CDR3 length is 13 residues. The germline V gene encodes CDR1 SQVTM and CDR2 ANQGSEA. There are many counts of this clonotype. TCRdb recomputed calls from the PCR reads with MiXCR, one row per CDR3 protein. The data show 460,000 or so distinct CDR3 sequences, with 25% seen just once and around 0.8% held by the top ten. The receptor's source is a human donor in good health. Some libraries in this study had Jurkat cell RNA spiked in. The source material was naive CD8+ T cells from blood, with Jurkat cell RNA spiked in. The subset: FACS-sorted CD8+CD4-CCR7+CD45RA+ naive T cells. The chain recombines TRBV29-1 with TRBJ1-2; D call uncertain. The DNA of the CDR3 is TGCAGCGTTGAAGATTCGCTTTACTATGGCTACACCTTC. Protein: CSVEDSLYYGYTF.